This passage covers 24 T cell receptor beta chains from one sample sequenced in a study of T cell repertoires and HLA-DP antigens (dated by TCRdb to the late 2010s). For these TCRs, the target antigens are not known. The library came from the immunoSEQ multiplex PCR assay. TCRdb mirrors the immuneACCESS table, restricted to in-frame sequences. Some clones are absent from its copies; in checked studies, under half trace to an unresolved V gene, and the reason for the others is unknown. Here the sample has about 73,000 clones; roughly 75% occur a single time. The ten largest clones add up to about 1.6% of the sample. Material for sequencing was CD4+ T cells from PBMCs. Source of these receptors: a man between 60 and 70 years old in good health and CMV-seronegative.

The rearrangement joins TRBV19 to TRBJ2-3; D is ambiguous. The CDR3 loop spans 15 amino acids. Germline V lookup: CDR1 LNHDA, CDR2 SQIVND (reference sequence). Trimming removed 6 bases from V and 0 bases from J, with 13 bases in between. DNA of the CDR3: TGTGCCAGTAGCAACATCTTCTCTAGCACAGATACGCAGTATTTT. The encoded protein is CASSNIFSSTDTQYF. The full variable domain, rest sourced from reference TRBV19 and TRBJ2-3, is DGGITQSPKYLFRKEGQNVTLSCEQNLNHDAMYWYRQDPGQGLRLIYYSQIVNDFQKGDIAEGYSVSREKKESFPLTVTSAQKNPTAFYLCASSNIFSSTDTQYFGPGTRLTVL.

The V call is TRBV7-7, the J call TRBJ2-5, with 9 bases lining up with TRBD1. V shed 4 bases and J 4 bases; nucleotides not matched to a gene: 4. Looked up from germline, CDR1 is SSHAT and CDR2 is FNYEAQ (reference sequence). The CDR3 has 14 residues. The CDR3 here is CASSSTGGGETQYF. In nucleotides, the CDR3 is TGTGCCAGCAGCTCCACAGGGGGCGGAGAGACCCAGTACTTC.

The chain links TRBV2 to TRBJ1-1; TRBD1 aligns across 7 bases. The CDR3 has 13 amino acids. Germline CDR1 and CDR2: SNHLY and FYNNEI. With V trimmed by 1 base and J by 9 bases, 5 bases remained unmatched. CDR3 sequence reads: CASSEEGQSKAFF. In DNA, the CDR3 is TGTGCCAGCAGTGAAGAGGGACAGTCCAAAGCTTTCTTT.

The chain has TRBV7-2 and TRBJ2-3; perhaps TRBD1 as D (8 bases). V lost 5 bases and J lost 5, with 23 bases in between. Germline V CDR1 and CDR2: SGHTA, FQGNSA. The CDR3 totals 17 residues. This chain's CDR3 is CASSAQGAGAIGDTQYF. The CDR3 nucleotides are TGTGCCAGCAGCGCCCAGGGGGCGGGGGCCATAGGAGATACGCAGTATTTT.

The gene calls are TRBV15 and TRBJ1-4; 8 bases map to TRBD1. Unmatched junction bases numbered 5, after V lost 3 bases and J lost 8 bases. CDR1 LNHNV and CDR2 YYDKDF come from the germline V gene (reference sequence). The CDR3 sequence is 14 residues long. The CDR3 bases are TGTGCCACCAGCAGTTGGACAGGGCGCGAAAAACTGTTTTTT. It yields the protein CATSSWTGREKLFF.

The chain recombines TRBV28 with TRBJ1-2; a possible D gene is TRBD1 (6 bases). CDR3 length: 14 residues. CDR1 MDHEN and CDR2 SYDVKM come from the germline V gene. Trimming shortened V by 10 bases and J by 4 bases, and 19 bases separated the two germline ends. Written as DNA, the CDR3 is TGTGCCACCTCAAACAGGGTGGAGGCCTATGGCTACACCTTC. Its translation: CATSNRVEAYGYTF.

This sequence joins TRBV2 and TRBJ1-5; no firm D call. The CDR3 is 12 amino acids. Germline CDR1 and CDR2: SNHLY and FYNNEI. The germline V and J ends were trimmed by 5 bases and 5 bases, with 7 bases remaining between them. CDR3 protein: CASSKEYQPQHF. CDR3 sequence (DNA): TGTGCCAGCAGTAAAGAATATCAGCCCCAGCATTTT.

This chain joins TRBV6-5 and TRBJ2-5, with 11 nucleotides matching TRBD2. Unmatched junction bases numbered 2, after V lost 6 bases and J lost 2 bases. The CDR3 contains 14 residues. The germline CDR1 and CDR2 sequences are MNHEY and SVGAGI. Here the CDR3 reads CASSRLAGQETQYF. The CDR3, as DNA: TGTGCCAGCAGCCGACTAGCGGGGCAAGAGACCCAGTACTTC.

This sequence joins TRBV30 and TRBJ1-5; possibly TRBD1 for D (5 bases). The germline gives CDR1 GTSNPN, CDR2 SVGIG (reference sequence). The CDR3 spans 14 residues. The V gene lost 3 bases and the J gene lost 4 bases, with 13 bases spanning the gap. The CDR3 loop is CAWRGGGSNQPQHF. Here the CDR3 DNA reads TGTGCCTGGAGGGGCGGGGGAAGTAATCAGCCCCAGCATTTT.

CDR3 DNA: TGCGCCAGCAGCTTGGTTGGGGGGGATGAAGCTTTCTTT. Its protein is CASSLVGGDEAFF. This chain uses TRBV5-1 with TRBJ1-1; possibly TRBD1 for D (5 bases). Per the germline V gene, CDR1 is SGHRS and CDR2 is YFSETQ. The CDR3 length is 13 residues. Trimming pared 0 bases from V and 7 bases from J, leaving 10 bases between.

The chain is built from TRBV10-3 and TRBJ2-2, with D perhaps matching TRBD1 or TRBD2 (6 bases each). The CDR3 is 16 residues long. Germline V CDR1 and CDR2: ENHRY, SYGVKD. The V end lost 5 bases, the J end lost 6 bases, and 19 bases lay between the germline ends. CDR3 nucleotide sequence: TGTGCCATCAGTTATGTGCCAGGGGAGGACGCCGGGGAGCTGTTTTTT. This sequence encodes CAISYVPGEDAGELFF.

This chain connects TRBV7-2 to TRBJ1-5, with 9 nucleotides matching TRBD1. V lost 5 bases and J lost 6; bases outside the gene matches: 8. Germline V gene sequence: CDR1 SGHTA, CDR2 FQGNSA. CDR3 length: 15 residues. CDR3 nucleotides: TGTGCCAGCAGCACCATCGGGACAGGGCTTCAGCCCCAGCATTTT. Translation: CASSTIGTGLQPQHF. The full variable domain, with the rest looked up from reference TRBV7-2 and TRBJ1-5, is GAGVSQSPSNKVTEKGKDVELRCDPISGHTALYWYRQSLGQGLEFLIYFQGNSAPDKSGLPSDRFSAERTGGSVSTLTIQRTQQEDSAVYLCASSTIGTGLQPQHFGDGTRLSIL.

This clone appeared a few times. The CDR3 region is CASSPGLAELNEQFF. CDR3 nucleotide sequence: TGTGCCAGCAGCCCCGGACTAGCCGAGTTGAATGAGCAGTTCTTC. V gene TRBV5-4 combines with J gene TRBJ2-1, with 8 bases lining up with TRBD2. The CDR3 consists of 15 residues. Germline lookup yields CDR1 SGHNT and CDR2 YYREEE (reference sequence). V was clipped by 4 bases and J by 7 bases; unmatched bases: 10.

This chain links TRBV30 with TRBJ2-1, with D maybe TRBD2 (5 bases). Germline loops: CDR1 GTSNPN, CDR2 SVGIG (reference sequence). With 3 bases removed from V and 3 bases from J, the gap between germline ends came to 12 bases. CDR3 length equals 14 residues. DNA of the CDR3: TGTGCCTGGAGAGCCAGCGGAGGCTACAATGAGCAGTTCTTC. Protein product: CAWRASGGYNEQFF.

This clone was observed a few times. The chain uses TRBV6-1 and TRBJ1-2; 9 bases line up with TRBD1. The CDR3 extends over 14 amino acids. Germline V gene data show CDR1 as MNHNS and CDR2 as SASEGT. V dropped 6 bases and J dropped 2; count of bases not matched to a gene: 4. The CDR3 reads CASRAGQGNYGYTF. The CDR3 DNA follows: TGTGCCAGCAGGGCGGGACAGGGAAACTATGGCTACACCTTC.

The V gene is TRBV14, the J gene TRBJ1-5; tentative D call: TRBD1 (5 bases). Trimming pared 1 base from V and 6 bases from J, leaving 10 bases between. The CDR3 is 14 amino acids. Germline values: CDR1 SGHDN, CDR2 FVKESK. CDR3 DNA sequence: TGTGCCAGCAGCCAAGGAGGGGAAGTTCAGCCCCAGCATTTT. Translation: CASSQGGEVQPQHF.

CDR3 protein: CASSQTGGGYTF. In nucleotides, the CDR3 is TGTGCCAGCAGCCAAACAGGGGGTGGCTACACCTTC. J is TRBJ1-2 and V is TRBV4-2; 8 bases line up with TRBD1. The CDR3 loop spans 12 amino acids. Germline V gene sequence: CDR1 LGHNA, CDR2 YNFKEQ. The V segment lost 2 bases and the J segment 7 bases; nucleotides outside the gene matches: 0.

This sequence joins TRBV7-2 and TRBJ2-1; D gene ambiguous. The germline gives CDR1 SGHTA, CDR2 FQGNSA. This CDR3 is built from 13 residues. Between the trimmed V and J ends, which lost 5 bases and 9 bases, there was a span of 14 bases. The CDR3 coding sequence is TGTGCCAGCAGCCCAAATGGAGTTAGTGAGCAGTTCTTC. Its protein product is CASSPNGVSEQFF.

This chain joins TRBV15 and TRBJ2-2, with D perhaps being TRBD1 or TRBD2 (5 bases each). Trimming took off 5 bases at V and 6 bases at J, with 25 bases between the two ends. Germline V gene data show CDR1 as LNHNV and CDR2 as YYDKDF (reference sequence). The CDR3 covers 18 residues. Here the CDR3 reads CATSERRPGYRPPGELFF. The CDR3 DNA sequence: TGTGCCACCAGCGAGCGCCGTCCGGGGTACAGGCCCCCCGGGGAGCTGTTTTTT.

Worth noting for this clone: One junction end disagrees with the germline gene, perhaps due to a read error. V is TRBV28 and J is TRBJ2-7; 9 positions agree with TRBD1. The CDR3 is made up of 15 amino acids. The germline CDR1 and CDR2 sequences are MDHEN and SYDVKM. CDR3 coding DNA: TGTGCTAGCAGTTCCGGGGGACAGGGAACCTACGAGCAGTACTTC. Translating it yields CASSSGGQGTYEQYF.

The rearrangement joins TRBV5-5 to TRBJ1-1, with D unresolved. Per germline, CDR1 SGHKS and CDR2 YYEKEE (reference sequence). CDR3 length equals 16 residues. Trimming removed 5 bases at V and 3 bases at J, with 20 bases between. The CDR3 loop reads CASSPSSRRLDTEAFF. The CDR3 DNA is TGTGCCAGCAGTCCGTCGTCGCGGAGGTTGGACACTGAAGCTTTCTTT.

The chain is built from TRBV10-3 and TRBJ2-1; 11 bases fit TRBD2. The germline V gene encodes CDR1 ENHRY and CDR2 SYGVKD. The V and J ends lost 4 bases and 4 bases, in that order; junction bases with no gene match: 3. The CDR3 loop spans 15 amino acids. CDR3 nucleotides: TGTGCCATCAGTGTAGGGACTAGCGGATACAATGAGCAGTTCTTC. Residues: CAISVGTSGYNEQFF.

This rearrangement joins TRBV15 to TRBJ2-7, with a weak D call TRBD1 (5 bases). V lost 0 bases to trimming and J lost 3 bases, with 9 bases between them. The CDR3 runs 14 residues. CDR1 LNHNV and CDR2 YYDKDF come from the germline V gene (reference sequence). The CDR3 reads CATSRDRVNYEQYV. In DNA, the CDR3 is TGTGCCACCAGCAGAGACAGGGTCAACTACGAGCAGTACGTC.

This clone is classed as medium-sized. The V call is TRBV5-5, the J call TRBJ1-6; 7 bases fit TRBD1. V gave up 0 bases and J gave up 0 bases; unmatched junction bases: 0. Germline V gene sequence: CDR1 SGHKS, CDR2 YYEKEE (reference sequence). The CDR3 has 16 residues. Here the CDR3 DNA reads TGTGCCAGCAGCTTGGGACAGGGCTCCTATAATTCACCCCTCCACTTT. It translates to CASSLGQGSYNSPLHF.